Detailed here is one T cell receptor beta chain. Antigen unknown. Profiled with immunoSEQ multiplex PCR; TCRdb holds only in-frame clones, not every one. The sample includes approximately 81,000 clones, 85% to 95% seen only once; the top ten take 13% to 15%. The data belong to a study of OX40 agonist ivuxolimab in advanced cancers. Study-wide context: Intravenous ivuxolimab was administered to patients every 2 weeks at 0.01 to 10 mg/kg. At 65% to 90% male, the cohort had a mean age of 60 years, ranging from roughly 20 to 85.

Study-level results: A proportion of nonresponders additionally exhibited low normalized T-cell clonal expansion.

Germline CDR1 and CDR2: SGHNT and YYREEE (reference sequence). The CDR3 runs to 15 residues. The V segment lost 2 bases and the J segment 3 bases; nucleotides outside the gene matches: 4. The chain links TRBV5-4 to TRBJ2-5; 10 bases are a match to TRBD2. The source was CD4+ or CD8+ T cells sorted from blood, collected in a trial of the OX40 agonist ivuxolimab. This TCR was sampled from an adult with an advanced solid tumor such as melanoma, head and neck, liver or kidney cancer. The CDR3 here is CASSFTGTSEETQYF. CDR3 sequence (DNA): TGTGCCAGCAGCTTCACCGGGACTAGCGAAGAGACCCAGTACTTC. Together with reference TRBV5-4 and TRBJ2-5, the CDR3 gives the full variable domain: ETGVTQSPTHLIKTRGQQVTLRCSSQSGHNTVSWYQQALGQGPQFIFQYYREEENGRGNFPPRFSGLQFPNYSSELNVNALELDDSALYLCASSFTGTSEETQYFGPGTRLLVL.